A selection of T cell receptor beta chains follows, all from one sample in a study of blood T cell repertoires in COVID-19. The protocol was immunoSEQ multiplex PCR, while the TCRdb copy is restricted to in-frame clones and leaves out a portion. The table lists 130,000 to 150,000 clones, approximately 91% of them singletons. Sequenced sample: peripheral blood. The receptors were gathered from a man aged 65-85 years with acute or convalescent COVID-19. The CDR3 runs from the conserved cysteine through the conserved F or W. The order of the fields is clone size, CDR3 length, D gene, J gene, V gene, CDR3 DNA, CDR3 protein. D genes are given only for firm matches. Rows give clone size only sometimes, using once, few, many, or a class for an expanded clone.

once | 14 | - | TRBJ2-2 | TRBV6-5 | TGTGCCAGCAGTTACCAGGGGTCCGGTGGGGAGCTGTTTTTT | CASSYQGSGGELFF
- | 14 | - | TRBJ2-4 | TRBV19 | TGTGCCAGTAGTCGTGAGCTAGCCAAAAACATTCAGTACTTC | CASSRELAKNIQYF
- | 14 | - | TRBJ2-7 | TRBV2 | TGTGCCAGCAGGGGGGGACGGGAGATCTACGAGCAGTACTTC | CASRGGREIYEQYF
- | 13 | - | TRBJ1-4 | TRBV10-2 | TGCGCCAGCAGTGAGTTACAGGGCGAAAAACTGTTTTTT | CASSELQGEKLFF
once | 15 | TRBD1 | TRBJ1-5 | TRBV2 | TGTGCCAGCACCGAGAGGACAGGGCGCAATCAGCCCCAGCATTTT | CASTERTGRNQPQHF
- | 15 | TRBD1 | TRBJ2-3 | TRBV13 | TGTGCCAGCAGCTTCCGGACAGGGGGCACAGATACGCAGTATTTT | CASSFRTGGTDTQYF
few | 16 | TRBD2 | TRBJ2-3 | TRBV11-2 | TGTGCCAGCAGCTTTAGCACTAGCGGGGGCACAGATACGCAGTATTTT | CASSFSTSGGTDTQYF
- | 15 | TRBD1 | TRBJ1-2 | TRBV29-1 | TGCAGCGTTGATCCACAGGGGGCCCCTAACTATGGCTACACCTTC | CSVDPQGAPNYGYTF
- | 14 | TRBD2 | TRBJ2-3 | TRBV2 | TGTGCCAGCAGTGACGGGGGGGCCCCAGATACGCAGTATTTT | CASSDGGAPDTQYF
- | 14 | TRBD1 | TRBJ2-7 | TRBV6-5 | TGTGCCAGCAGTTTCCGGGACAGGGGTTGGGGGCAGTACTTC | CASSFRDRGWGQYF
- | 17 | TRBD2 | TRBJ2-2 | TRBV14 | TGTGCCAGCAGCCAACCGGGACTAGCGGGGATCACCGGGGAGCTGTTTTTT | CASSQPGLAGITGELFF
- | 15 | TRBD1 | TRBJ2-2 | TRBV9 | TGTGCCAGCAGCTCCTGGGGACAGGGCACCGGGGAGCTGTTTTTT | CASSSWGQGTGELFF
- | 15 | TRBD1 | TRBJ1-5 | TRBV5-4 | TGTGCCAGCAGCCGCGAGGGACAGGGCAATCAGCCCCAGCATTTT | CASSREGQGNQPQHF
- | 22 | TRBD2 | TRBJ2-7 | TRBV4-1 | TGCGCCAGCAGCCAAGAAGAAACAAATCACGCGGCTAGCGGGAGGTTCTCCTACGAGCAGTACTTC | CASSQEETNHAASGRFSYEQYF
- | 16 | TRBD2 | TRBJ2-5 | TRBV30 | TGTGCCTGGAAGGGTCCGGCGGAGCGGGAATTGGAGACCCAGTACTTC | CAWKGPAERELETQYF
- | 14 | - | TRBJ1-1 | TRBV5-6 | TGTGCCAGCAGCTTGCTAGGGGGTCTCGGTGAAGCTTTCTTT | CASSLLGGLGEAFF
- | 11 | - | TRBJ1-2 | TRBV28 | TGTGCCAGCAGTTTAGGGCCCTCATTCACCTTC | CASSLGPSFTF
- | 18 | - | TRBJ1-6 | TRBV13 | TGTGCCAGCAGCTTAGGTCCCAATGGGGCCAGAATGGATTCACCCCTCCACTTT | CASSLGPNGARMDSPLHF
- | 15 | - | TRBJ2-3 | TRBV6-5 | TGTGCCAGCACCTTCCCGACTAGTCCAACAGATACGCAGTATTTT | CASTFPTSPTDTQYF
- | 15 | - | TRBJ1-2 | TRBV28 | TGTGCCAGCAGTGAGACGGGGGGCGGAGTCCCTAAGTTCACCTTC | CASSETGGGVPKFTF
- | 14 | - | TRBJ2-7 | TRBV5-1 | TGCGCCAGCAGCATCCCCCTAGAGGGCTACGAGCAGTACTTC | CASSIPLEGYEQYF
- | 17 | - | TRBJ2-7 | TRBV21-1 | TGTGCCAGCAGCAAAGGAGGCGTTTTGCCCCGACTCTACGAGCAGTACTTC | CASSKGGVLPRLYEQYF
few | 14 | TRBD2 | TRBJ2-1 | TRBV3-1/TRBV3-2 | TGTGCCAGCAGCCAAATGAGCGGGGGCCTTGAGCAGTTCTTC | CASSQMSGGLEQFF
- | 13 | - | TRBJ2-1 | TRBV14 | TGTGCCAGCAGCCAACGTCGTTACAATGAGCAGTTCTTC | CASSQRRYNEQFF
once | 15 | TRBD2 | TRBJ2-2 | TRBV6-6 | TGTGCCAGCCGCCAGCGGGGGGTAAACACCGGGGAGCTGTTTTTT | CASRQRGVNTGELFF
- | 15 | - | TRBJ1-6 | TRBV7-2 | TGTGCCAGCAGCTTCGCTACAGGGAATAATTCACCCCTCCACTTT | CASSFATGNNSPLHF
- | 15 | - | TRBJ2-5 | TRBV7-8 | TGTGCCAGCAGCTTAGACGGTCGGCTAGAGGCGACCCAGTACTTC | CASSLDGRLEATQYF
- | 16 | - | TRBJ1-3 | TRBV7-8 | TGTGCCAGCAGCCCCCCCGGCAGGGTTGCTGGAAACACCATATATTTT | CASSPPGRVAGNTIYF
- | 16 | TRBD2 | TRBJ2-3 | TRBV11-2 | TGTGCCAGCAGCGTTATAGCGGGAGGGCTTAGAGATACGCAGTATTTT | CASSVIAGGLRDTQYF
once | 13 | - | TRBJ2-7 | TRBV10-3 | TGTGCCATCAGTAGACAGGCCCCGGGGGAGCAGTACTTC | CAISRQAPGEQYF
- | 14 | - | TRBJ1-2 | TRBV5-6 | TGTGCCAGCAGCTCCGACCGGGACATCTATGGCTACACCTTC | CASSSDRDIYGYTF
- | 13 | - | TRBJ2-7 | TRBV4-2 | TGTGCCAGCAGCCAAGATGCGGGCGGGGAGAAGTACTTC | CASSQDAGGEKYF
- | 13 | - | TRBJ2-5 | TRBV7-9 | TGTGCCAGCAGCGGCCGGGACCAAGAGACCCAGTACTTC | CASSGRDQETQYF
- | 16 | TRBD2 | TRBJ2-2 | TRBV28 | TGTGCCAGCAGTTTAAGGACTAGCGGTGACACCGGGGAGCTGTTTTTT | CASSLRTSGDTGELFF
- | 15 | - | TRBJ2-3 | TRBV5-4 | TGTGCCAGCAGCTCCGGGACAACTAGCACAGATACGCAGTATTTT | CASSSGTTSTDTQYF
- | 16 | - | TRBJ2-5 | TRBV3-1/TRBV3-2 | TGTGCCAGCAGCAACCTGTTCCAGTCCGCAGGAGAGACCCAGTACTTC | CASSNLFQSAGETQYF
few | 13 | - | TRBJ1-1 | TRBV11-2 | TGTGCCAGCAGCTCCTCCCCCAACACTGAAGCTTTCTTT | CASSSSPNTEAFF
- | 13 | - | TRBJ2-1 | TRBV7-3 | TGTGCCAGCAGCTTATCCCCTGCGAGTGAGCAGTTCTTC | CASSLSPASEQFF
once | 14 | - | TRBJ1-5 | TRBV6-5 | TGTGCCAGCAGTCGTGGATCGGGGGGGCAATCCCAGCATTTT | CASSRGSGGQSQHF
- | 14 | - | TRBJ2-7 | TRBV5-5 | TGTGCCAGCAGCTACACCGGGACAACCTACGAGCAGTACTTC | CASSYTGTTYEQYF
- | 14 | TRBD1 | TRBJ1-4 | TRBV2 | TGTGCCAGCAGACAGGGGTTTCGGGATGAAAAACTGTTTTTT | CASRQGFRDEKLFF
- | 14 | TRBD1 | TRBJ1-1 | TRBV12-5 | TGTGCTAGTGGGGGACAGGGGGCGCTCACTGAAGCTTTCTTT | CASGGQGALTEAFF
- | 13 | - | TRBJ1-4 | TRBV6-5 | TGTGCCAGCAGGTGGAACAGGGATGAAAAACTGTTTTTT | CASRWNRDEKLFF
- | 16 | TRBD1 | TRBJ1-6 | TRBV7-9 | TGTGCCAGCAGCCCGGAGCAGGGGGCAAAGAATTCACCCCTCCACTTT | CASSPEQGAKNSPLHF
once | 10 | - | TRBJ1-2 | TRBV20-1 | TGCAGTGCTTCAGGGTCCGGCTACACCTTC | CSASGSGYTF
- | 16 | TRBD2 | TRBJ2-3 | TRBV3-1/TRBV3-2 | TGTGCCATCCTTTTGGGACTAGCGGGGGGGCCAGATACGCAGTATTTT | CAILLGLAGGPDTQYF
- | 13 | - | TRBJ1-1 | TRBV24-1 | TGTGCCACCAGTGCCCTGAGCGGGGGTGAAGCTTTCTTT | CATSALSGGEAFF
- | 15 | TRBD2 | TRBJ2-3 | TRBV10-1 | TGCGCCAGCAGTGAGTCGATAGCGGGAACCGATACGCAGTATTTT | CASSESIAGTDTQYF
- | 15 | TRBD2 | TRBJ2-7 | TRBV3-1/TRBV3-2 | TGTGCCAGCAGCCAACAGGGAGGGACTAGCGGTGAGCAGTACTTC | CASSQQGGTSGEQYF
- | 16 | - | TRBJ2-1 | TRBV7-7 | TGTGCCAGCAGCCTAGTCGGAGGGGTTGCCTACAATGAGCAGTTCTTC | CASSLVGGVAYNEQFF
- | 15 | - | TRBJ2-6 | TRBV2 | TGTGCCAGCAGTGAAGAGTGGGGAGAGGCCAACGTCCTGACTTTC | CASSEEWGEANVLTF
- | 14 | TRBD1 | TRBJ1-5 | TRBV19 | TGTGCCAGTAGTGGAACAGGGGGGGGTCAGCCCCAGCATTTT | CASSGTGGGQPQHF
- | 14 | - | TRBJ1-2 | TRBV25-1 | TGTGCCAGCAGTGAATTTTCAGGGAACTATGGCTACACCTTC | CASSEFSGNYGYTF
- | 18 | - | TRBJ2-1 | TRBV18 | TGTGCCAGCTCACCAACGGTCCCCTACGGCTTAGAGGGGGTTGAGCAGTTCTTC | CASSPTVPYGLEGVEQFF
- | 16 | TRBD2 | TRBJ2-7 | TRBV4-2 | TGTGCCAGCAGCCAAGATCCCCAGCGGGGGGCTCGGGAGCAGTACTTC | CASSQDPQRGAREQYF
- | 16 | - | TRBJ1-4 | TRBV18 | TGTGCCAGCTCACCAGGCTTGAGACTGGCTAATGAAAAACTGTTTTTT | CASSPGLRLANEKLFF
- | 15 | - | TRBJ1-5 | TRBV27 | TGTGCCAGCAGTGGACAGCCTTATAGCAATCAGCCCCAGCATTTT | CASSGQPYSNQPQHF
- | 16 | TRBD2 | TRBJ2-1 | TRBV29-1 | TGCAGCGTCGGGACTAGCGGGATCTCCTCCTACAATGAGCAGTTCTTC | CSVGTSGISSYNEQFF
- | 12 | - | TRBJ1-1 | TRBV29-1 | TGCAGCGTTTCCAGGGGGAACACTGAAGCTTTCTTT | CSVSRGNTEAFF